A single sample gave rise to the 18 T cell receptor beta chains below, sequenced in a study of blood T cell repertoires in COVID-19. TCRdb keeps only in-frame clones here, not all; method: immunoSEQ multiplex PCR. The sample has under 300,000 clones, about four fifths seen once. Sequenced material: peripheral blood. The receptors originated from a woman aged 18 to 35 with acute or convalescent COVID-19.

This chain uses TRBV3-1 (or the pseudogene TRBV3-2) with TRBJ2-7; D unresolved. CDR1 and CDR2 (germline): LGHDT, YNNKEL (reference sequence). This CDR3 region has 14 residues. The germline V and J ends were trimmed by 8 bases and 0 bases, with 14 bases remaining between them. The DNA of the CDR3 is TGTGCCAGCTGCCCCCCGGGTTCCTCCTACGAGCAGTACTTC. Protein: CASCPPGSSYEQYF.

This chain uses TRBV24-1 with TRBJ2-4; 11 bases are a match to TRBD2. Germline V gene data show CDR1 as KGHDR and CDR2 as SFDVKD. The V gene end was trimmed by 4 bases and the J gene end by 7 bases; junction bases not matched to a gene: 5. The CDR3 totals 15 residues. CDR3 nucleotides: TGTGCCACCAGTGACAGTAGCGGGAGGGGTAACATTCAGTACTTC. It translates to CATSDSSGRGNIQYF.

The chain combines TRBV5-8 with TRBJ1-6; 7 nucleotides match TRBD1. This CDR3 has 17 amino acids. With 0 bases clipped from V and 7 bases from J, the junction kept 10 bases outside the gene matches. CDR1 SGHTS and CDR2 YDEGEE come from the germline V gene. CDR3 nucleotide sequence: TGTGCCAGCAGCTTGGCCCGCAGGGGGATTGGGAATTCACCCCTCCACTTT. This encodes CASSLARRGIGNSPLHF.

The DNA of the CDR3 is TGCGCCAGCAGCCCGTATGGAGGGTTATCCTATAATTCACCCCTCCACTTT. It is translated as CASSPYGGLSYNSPLHF. The chain couples TRBV4-3 to TRBJ1-6, with unresolved D. Per the germline V gene, CDR1 is LGHNA and CDR2 is YSLEER. The CDR3 has 17 amino acids. Trimming removed 4 bases from V and 1 base from J, with 14 bases in between.

This rearrangement joins TRBV5-5 to TRBJ2-5, with 10 positions matching TRBD1. J gave up 2 bases and V 1 base, and 2 bases lay outside the gene matches. There are 15 residues in the CDR3. The germline V gene encodes CDR1 SGHKS and CDR2 YYEKEE (reference sequence). CDR3 sequence: CASSLRTGGQETQYF. CDR3 nucleotides: TGTGCCAGCAGCTTGCGGACAGGGGGACAAGAGACCCAGTACTTC.

The CDR3 region is CASSDRDRGRTGELFF. CDR3 sequence (DNA): TGTGCCAGCAGCGACCGGGACAGGGGGCGAACCGGGGAGCTGTTTTTT. The chain carries TRBV11-3 and TRBJ2-2; 12 bases align to TRBD1. V was pared by 5 bases and J by 5 bases, with 6 bases of the junction left unmatched. The CDR3 runs 16 residues. Per germline, CDR1 SGHNT and CDR2 YENEEA.

The chain combines TRBV5-8 with TRBJ2-5, with 7 bases matching TRBD2. CDR3 length equals 14 residues. The germline V gene has CDR1 SGHTS and CDR2 YDEGEE. V trimming: 7 bases; J trimming: 2 bases; junction bases outside the gene matches: 8. CDR3 in amino acids: CASSGRAHQETQYF. CDR3 DNA: TGTGCCAGCTCGGGGAGGGCTCATCAAGAGACCCAGTACTTC.

The chain has TRBV6-6 and TRBJ2-7; the match to TRBD2 covers 8 bases. J lost 5 bases, V lost 5 bases, and 11 bases had no gene match. Germline values: CDR1 MNHNY, CDR2 SVGAGI (reference sequence). There are 15 residues in the CDR3. For the CDR3, the DNA is TGTGCCAGCAGTGACATACTAGCGGCGGACCACGAGCAGTACTTC. Translated, it gives CASSDILAADHEQYF.

CDR3 DNA: TGTGCCAGTGAGGGACAGATGAACACTGAAGCTTTCTTT. This encodes CASEGQMNTEAFF. The J gene is TRBJ1-1, the V gene TRBV19, with 7 positions matching TRBD1. Germline trimming cut 8 bases from V and 0 bases from J; bases unmatched to any gene: 3. The CDR3 has 13 residues. Germline V gene sequence: CDR1 LNHDA, CDR2 SQIVND (reference sequence).

The rearrangement links TRBV6-5 to TRBJ2-7; TRBD1 agrees at 7 bases. The CDR3 contains 13 residues. Germline loops: CDR1 MNHEY, CDR2 SVGAGI. The V segment lost 6 bases and the J segment 2 bases; nucleotides outside the gene matches: 4. CDR3 in DNA: TGTGCCAGCAGCCTACAGGGGCCCTACGAGCAGTACTTC. It translates to CASSLQGPYEQYF.

The rearrangement links TRBV5-6 to TRBJ2-2, with D hard to call. V lost 0 bases and J lost 0, with 15 bases in between. The germline gives CDR1 SGHDT, CDR2 YYEEEE. The CDR3 contains 18 residues. CDR3 protein: CASSLGAGLFANTGELFF. The CDR3 DNA follows: TGTGCCAGCAGCTTGGGGGCAGGTCTATTCGCGAACACCGGGGAGCTGTTTTTT.

This rearrangement joins TRBV27 to TRBJ2-1; 8 bases are a match to TRBD2. This CDR3 is built from 17 residues. Germline lookup yields CDR1 MNHEY and CDR2 SMNVEV (reference sequence). The J segment lost 0 bases and the V segment lost 3 bases, leaving 7 bases of the junction unmatched. This chain's CDR3 is CASSFTSGMSSYNEQFF. The CDR3 nucleotides read TGTGCCAGCAGTTTCACTAGCGGCATGAGCTCCTACAATGAGCAGTTCTTC.

The V gene is TRBV10-3, the J gene TRBJ2-7; D is unclear. CDR1 and CDR2 (germline): ENHRY, SYGVKD. Trimming cost V 6 bases and J 2 bases, with 8 bases left between them. This CDR3 is built from 12 residues. This CDR3 reads CAISAETYEQYF. DNA of the CDR3: TGTGCCATCAGCGCGGAAACCTACGAGCAGTACTTC.

The chain is built from TRBV10-3 and TRBJ2-3, with 10 nucleotides matching TRBD2. Germline V lookup: CDR1 ENHRY, CDR2 SYGVKD. Trimming at V came to 2 bases and at J to 6 bases, leaving 8 bases not matched to a gene. CDR3 size: 16 residues. The CDR3 protein is CAISEPSSGSIDTQYF. CDR3 bases: TGTGCCATCAGTGAGCCTTCTAGCGGGAGTATTGATACGCAGTATTTT.

With respect to this clone: The identical CDR3 is also encoded by other nucleotide sequences in the sample. The CDR3 is CASSIAGGPYEQYF. The CDR3 nucleotides are TGTGCCAGTAGTATAGCGGGAGGGCCCTACGAGCAGTACTTC. The V call is TRBV19, the J call TRBJ2-7; 8 bases align to TRBD2. From germline, CDR1 is LNHDA and CDR2 SQIVND (reference sequence). J lost 2 bases, V lost 1 base, and 1 base had no gene match. The CDR3 contains 14 residues.

The chain carries TRBV2 and TRBJ2-5, with D perhaps matching TRBD1 (6 bases). The CDR3 covers 16 residues. Per germline, CDR1 SNHLY and CDR2 FYNNEI. V lost 3 bases and J lost 3, with 17 bases in between. CDR3 DNA: TGTGCCAGCAGTGACGTCTTGAGGGGGTCAGAAGAGACCCAGTACTTC. Its protein is CASSDVLRGSEETQYF.

The chain combines TRBV6-6 with TRBJ2-1; 11 bases align to TRBD1. Germline V gene sequence: CDR1 MNHNY, CDR2 SVGAGI (reference sequence). Unmatched junction bases numbered 6, after V lost 6 bases and J lost 5 bases. This CDR3 region has 15 residues. CDR3 sequence: CASSLGQGGHNEQFF. The CDR3 DNA follows: TGTGCCAGCAGCCTGGGACAGGGGGGACACAATGAGCAGTTCTTC.

The rearrangement links TRBV7-3 to TRBJ2-7, with 9 bases lining up with TRBD2. The germline V gene has CDR1 SGHTA and CDR2 FQGTGA. There are 13 residues in the CDR3. V shed 3 bases and J 6 bases; nucleotides not matched to a gene: 3. CDR3 sequence reads: CASSFAGGGEQYF. For the CDR3, the DNA is TGTGCCAGCAGCTTCGCGGGAGGGGGCGAGCAGTACTTC.